The 10 T cell receptor beta chains listed next were all sequenced from one sample in a study of blood T cell repertoires in COVID-19. Method: immunoSEQ multiplex PCR; TCRdb's copy keeps in-frame clones and lacks some. Here the sample spans more than 350,000 clones, around 87% being singletons. The specimen was peripheral blood. All receptors derive from a woman aged 25-40 years with COVID-19, enrolled during active disease.

The chain's CDR3 is CASSPRGTGNTIYF. The CDR3 region has the DNA TGTGCCAGCAGCCCTAGGGGGACTGGAAACACCATATATTTT. This chain connects TRBV7-2 to TRBJ1-3; D is possibly TRBD1 (6 bases). Trimming removed 5 bases at V and 2 bases at J, with 10 bases between. This CDR3 is built from 14 residues. The germline V gene has CDR1 SGHTA and CDR2 FQGNSA.

The chain is built from TRBV7-9 and TRBJ2-5, with TRBD2 matching over 11 bases. CDR3 length equals 18 residues. Trimming took 6 bases from V and 1 from J; bases not matched to a gene: 13. The germline V gene has CDR1 SEHNR and CDR2 FQNEAQ (reference sequence). The CDR3: CASSWTSGLGSPQETQYF. The CDR3 DNA is TGTGCCAGCAGTTGGACTAGCGGGTTGGGGAGTCCCCAAGAGACCCAGTACTTC.

In its sample, this clone was seen once. The rearrangement joins TRBV24-1 to TRBJ2-7, with TRBD1 identical over 7 bases. CDR3 length: 14 amino acids. V was clipped by 4 bases and J by 3 bases; unmatched bases: 5. The V gene's germline CDR1 is KGHDR and CDR2 SFDVKD. The CDR3 sequence is CATSETGVLYEQYF. CDR3 in DNA: TGTGCCACCAGTGAAACAGGGGTTCTCTACGAGCAGTACTTC.

This chain connects TRBV28 to TRBJ1-4; TRBD1 might be the D (6 bases). V was cut by 6 bases and J by 4 bases, with 21 bases left in between. The germline V gene has CDR1 MDHEN and CDR2 SYDVKM. This CDR3 region has 17 residues. The CDR3 DNA reads TGTGCCAGCAGCCCGGCGGACAGCCTTCTTTTTAATGAAAAACTGTTTTTT. This translates into CASSPADSLLFNEKLFF.

The genes are TRBV19 and TRBJ2-1; 7 bases line up with TRBD2. The CDR3 spans 19 residues. Germline-derived CDR1 and CDR2 are LNHDA and SQIVND (reference sequence). The ends lost 2 bases at V and 5 bases at J; junction bases unmatched: 18. CDR3 sequence: CASSIPPGGRTKGHNEQFF. As DNA, the CDR3 is TGTGCCAGTAGTATACCCCCCGGGGGGAGGACCAAGGGCCACAATGAGCAGTTCTTC.

The CDR3 region has the DNA TGTGCCAGCAGCGTAGCTAGCGGGGTGAACACCGGGGAGCTGTTTTTT. This gives the protein CASSVASGVNTGELFF. The chain employs TRBV9 and TRBJ2-2; TRBD2 matches at 9 bases. The CDR3 runs to 16 residues. Losses at the gene ends were 0 bases for V and 1 base for J; bases not matched to a gene: 1. The germline gives CDR1 SGDLS, CDR2 YYNGEE.

V usage is TRBV5-4 and J usage is TRBJ2-1; 14 bases line up with TRBD2. This CDR3 has 13 amino acids. The V segment lost 9 bases and the J segment 7 bases; nucleotides outside the gene matches: 3. Germline V gives CDR1 SGHNT, CDR2 YYREEE (reference sequence). CDR3 protein: CAIGLAGGNEQFF. CDR3 DNA sequence: TGTGCCATCGGACTAGCGGGAGGAAATGAGCAGTTCTTC.

The chain employs TRBV4-3 and TRBJ2-5; D not certain. CDR1 and CDR2 (germline): LGHNA, YSLEER. V shed 0 bases and J shed 3 bases, with 8 bases lying between them. The CDR3 is 14 residues long. The CDR3 spells CASSQELREETQYF. CDR3 coding DNA: TGCGCCAGCAGCCAAGAGCTTCGGGAAGAGACCCAGTACTTC.

This chain links TRBV21-1 with TRBJ2-4; the table assigns TRBD1, which was not confirmed against the DNA. TRBV21-1 is listed as a pseudogene. The CDR3 consists of 15 residues. DNA for the CDR3: TGTGCCAGCAGGCTCAGGGTTCTAGCCAAAAACATTCAGTACTTC. This translates into CASRLRVLAKNIQYF.

The chain has TRBV5-1 and TRBJ1-3; weak D call: TRBD1 (5 bases). This CDR3 region has 16 residues. Germline CDR1 and CDR2: SGHRS and YFSETQ. V lost 4 bases and J lost 2, with 16 bases in between. The CDR3 protein is CASSSSGGSPGNTIYF. CDR3 in DNA: TGCGCCAGCAGCAGCTCCGGGGGGTCTCCTGGAAACACCATATATTTT.